This TCR beta chain derives from a study of T cell responses to AZD1222 COVID-19 vaccine. Germline loops: CDR1 SQVTM, CDR2 ANQGSEA. The J segment lost 4 bases and the V segment lost 3 bases, leaving 12 bases of the junction unmatched. This CDR3 has 15 residues. Clones were sequenced by immunoSEQ multiplex PCR, and TCRdb holds only the in-frame ones, with some missing. The sample yields around 200,000 clones, around 94% seen once. Pooled in the analysis were second doses at about 4 or about 12 weeks. Notes on this clone: Its matching antigen is unknown.

Overall study findings and caveats: Vaccine-associated CD4 TCRs spanned spike, dominant at 160-218 and 743-854. The number of AZD1222 recipients seropositive at baseline was only five to seven. Females outnumbered males among donors, who were mostly white British; clonal diversity was possibly underestimated.

The chain carries TRBV29-1 and TRBJ2-7; 7 nucleotides agree with TRBD2. This receptor was obtained from an adult who received the AZD1222 COVID-19 vaccine. Here the sequenced sample was peripheral blood, taken 28 days after the second AZD1222 dose. CDR3: CSVDLVGGRVYEQYF. As DNA, the CDR3 is TGCAGCGTTGACCTTGTTGGCGGGAGAGTATACGAGCAGTACTTC.